These 25 T cell receptor beta chains came from one sample sequenced in a study of CD8+ T cells in alopecia areata. Stated treatment: oral pan-JAK inhibitor, 5-10 mg twice daily. RNA was isolated and reverse transcribed to cDNA, the sequencing template. Using immunoSEQ multiplex PCR, the repertoire was profiled, and TCRdb retains in-frame clones only, with some absent. The sample has around 190,000 clones; about 64% are singletons. This sample comprised CD4+ T cells sorted from blood, obtained at week 4, from a patient treated with tofacitinib. These TCRs come from a human donor with alopecia areata.

The chain recombines TRBV5-5 with TRBJ1-2, with D perhaps TRBD1 (5 bases). Per the germline V gene, CDR1 is SGHKS and CDR2 is YYEKEE (reference sequence). Trimming took off 0 bases at V and 8 bases at J, with 14 bases between the two ends. CDR3 size: 14 residues. The CDR3, as DNA: TGTGCCAGCAGCTTGGAGACAGTTTCGTACGGCTACACCTTC. The encoded protein is CASSLETVSYGYTF.

This chain connects TRBV11-2 to TRBJ1-5; D unresolved. Deletions cut 0 bases from V and 1 base from J, with 7 bases between. Germline V CDR1 and CDR2: SGHAT, FQNNGV. This CDR3 has 15 amino acids. The CDR3 DNA follows: TGTGCCAGCAGCTTAGAGAGAGGGAGCAATCAGCCCCAGCATTTT. This translates into CASSLERGSNQPQHF.

V gene TRBV9 combines with J gene TRBJ2-7; D remains ambiguous. The germline V gene has CDR1 SGDLS and CDR2 YYNGEE. Trimming stripped 4 bases from V and 6 bases from J, with 14 bases between. This CDR3 spans 13 amino acids. In DNA form, the CDR3 reads TGTGCCAGCAGCACACGCGGCGTAGGCGAGCAGTACTTC. It codes for CASSTRGVGEQYF.

The chain employs TRBV29-1 and TRBJ1-6, with 8 positions matching TRBD1. The V segment lost 5 bases and the J segment 12 bases; nucleotides outside the gene matches: 6. The length of the CDR3 is 12 residues. CDR1 SQVTM and CDR2 ANQGSEA come from the germline V gene. CDR3 loop: CSVRTGQEPLHF. CDR3 nucleotides: TGCAGCGTTAGGACAGGGCAGGAACCCCTCCACTTT.

This clone turned up a few times. CDR3 sequence reads: CASSFQGQNTEAFF. The CDR3 region has the DNA TGTGCCAGCAGTTTTCAGGGGCAGAACACTGAAGCTTTCTTT. The chain combines TRBV6-5 with TRBJ1-1, with a tentative D call TRBD1 (6 bases). Germline V gene lookup returns CDR1 MNHEY and CDR2 SVGAGI. The CDR3 length is 14 residues. The V gene lost 4 bases and the J gene lost 1 base, with 10 bases spanning the gap.

The chain couples TRBV7-2 to TRBJ1-1, with 12 bases that match TRBD1. The CDR3 spans 15 residues. V lost 3 bases, J lost 3 bases, and 2 bases stayed unmatched. CDR1 is SGHTA and CDR2 is FQGNSA in the germline V gene. The CDR3 sequence: CASSLGTGGYTEAFF. The CDR3 bases are TGTGCCAGCAGCTTGGGGACAGGGGGCTACACTGAAGCTTTCTTT.

The chain recombines TRBV11-1 with TRBJ2-1; perhaps D is TRBD1 or TRBD2 (5 bases each). The germline gives CDR1 SGHAT, CDR2 FQDESV (reference sequence). V lost 2 bases and J 3 bases, leaving 8 bases between the germline ends. CDR3 length: 14 amino acids. The CDR3 DNA follows: TGTGCCAGCAGCTTACGAGGGGACTACAATGAGCAGTTCTTC. Its protein is CASSLRGDYNEQFF. The full variable domain, completed using reference TRBV11-1 and TRBJ2-1, is EAEVAQSPRYKITEKSQAVAFWCDPISGHATLYWYRQILGQGPELLVQFQDESVVDDSQLPKDRFSAERLKGVDSTLKIQPAELGDSAMYLCASSLRGDYNEQFFGPGTRLTVL.

The chain employs TRBV5-1 and TRBJ2-5, with 10 positions matching TRBD2. The ends lost 7 bases at V and 13 bases at J; junction bases unmatched: 7. This CDR3 has 11 residues. From germline, CDR1 is SGHRS and CDR2 YFSETQ. The CDR3 spells CASETSGLLYF. For the CDR3, the DNA is TGCGCCAGCGAGACTAGCGGGCTATTGTACTTC.

This sequence joins TRBV29-1 and TRBJ2-1; 11 positions match TRBD1. The CDR3 is made up of 14 amino acids. The V gene's germline CDR1 is SQVTM and CDR2 ANQGSEA. The trim removed 3 bases at V and 12 bases at J, leaving 10 bases unmatched. The CDR3 region is CSVDKAGQGVGQFF. The CDR3 nucleotides read TGCAGCGTTGATAAGGCGGGACAGGGGGTCGGGCAGTTCTTC.

The CDR3 DNA follows: TGTGCCAGCAGCTTAGAGTTGACGGTGAACACTGAAGCTTTCTTT. Amino acids: CASSLELTVNTEAFF. The chain combines TRBV7-9 with TRBJ1-1; D remains unclear. Germline V gene lookup returns CDR1 SEHNR and CDR2 FQNEAQ (reference sequence). The germline V and J ends were trimmed by 1 base and 0 bases, with 9 bases remaining between them. CDR3 length equals 15 residues. Together with reference TRBV7-9 and TRBJ1-1, the CDR3 gives the full variable domain: DTGVSQNPRHKITKRGQNVTFRCDPISEHNRLYWYRQTLGQGPEFLTYFQNEAQLEKSRLLSDRFSAERPKGSFSTLEIQRTEQGDSAMYLCASSLELTVNTEAFFGQGTRLTVV.

The V and J genes are TRBV7-9 and TRBJ2-1; D is unclear. Looked up from germline, CDR1 is SEHNR and CDR2 is FQNEAQ (reference sequence). The CDR3 has 13 amino acids. Trimming stripped 1 base from V and 5 bases from J, with 6 bases between. The CDR3 region has the DNA TGTGCCAGCAGCTTAGGCCAAAACAATGAGCAGTTCTTC. It specifies CASSLGQNNEQFF.

The chain is built from TRBV30 and TRBJ1-2; TRBD1 might be the D (5 bases). This CDR3 contains 14 residues. Trimming shortened V by 2 bases and J by 8 bases, and 18 bases separated the two germline ends. In germline, CDR1 is GTSNPN, CDR2 SVGIG (reference sequence). CDR3 loop: CAWSPGFWAKGYTF. The CDR3 bases are TGTGCCTGGAGTCCAGGGTTTTGGGCGAAAGGCTACACCTTC. The full variable domain, with the rest looked up from reference TRBV30 and TRBJ1-2, is SQTIHQWPATLVQPVGSPLSLECTVEGTSNPNLYWYRQAAGRGLQLLFYSVGIGQISSEVPQNLSASRPQDRQFILSSKKLLLSDSGFYLCAWSPGFWAKGYTFGSGTRLTVV.

The J gene is TRBJ2-1, the V gene TRBV7-2; 7 bases align to TRBD2. V shed 3 bases, J shed 6 bases, and the junction held 5 bases outside the gene matches. Per the germline V gene, CDR1 is SGHTA and CDR2 is FQGNSA. This CDR3 has 14 residues. Here the CDR3 reads CASSLAGRGNEQFF. Here the CDR3 DNA reads TGTGCCAGCAGCTTGGCAGGGAGGGGCAATGAGCAGTTCTTC.

The rearrangement joins TRBV4-3 to TRBJ2-3, with 10 bases identical to TRBD2. Germline CDR1 is LGHNA and CDR2 is YSLEER. The CDR3 spans 16 residues. The V and J ends lost 1 base and 2 bases, in that order; junction bases with no gene match: 3. DNA of the CDR3: TGCGCCAGCAGCCAAGGCGGACTAGCGGCCACAGATACGCAGTATTTT. Translation: CASSQGGLAATDTQYF.

J is TRBJ1-6 and V is TRBV19; 8 nucleotides align to TRBD1. The CDR3 length is 15 residues. Germline V gene data show CDR1 as LNHDA and CDR2 as SQIVND (reference sequence). V gave up 6 bases and J gave up 10 bases; unmatched junction bases: 11. CDR3 amino acids: CASSSVDRGNSPLHF. The CDR3 DNA reads as TGTGCCAGTAGCTCAGTTGACAGGGGAAACTCACCCCTCCACTTT.

In regard to this clone: This sample also contains other DNA sequences that code for the same CDR3. The V call is TRBV5-4, the J call TRBJ2-3; D could derive from TRBD1 or TRBD2 (7 bases each). V lost 4 bases and J lost 0, with 12 bases in between. The V gene's germline CDR1 is SGHNT and CDR2 YYREEE (reference sequence). The CDR3 length is 15 residues. The CDR3 DNA reads TGTGCCAGCAGCCCCAGGGGGGGTAGCACAGATACGCAGTATTTT. It yields the protein CASSPRGGSTDTQYF.

V and J are TRBV30 and TRBJ1-1; D unresolved. The CDR3 runs to 14 residues. V dropped 1 base and J dropped 2 bases, with 11 bases sitting between them. Germline values: CDR1 GTSNPN, CDR2 SVGIG (reference sequence). For the CDR3, the DNA is TGTGCCTGGAGTGCTAGTTGGAAAAACACTGAAGCTTTCTTT. Protein: CAWSASWKNTEAFF.

The J gene is TRBJ2-5, the V gene TRBV5-1; 13 nucleotides agree with TRBD2. Germline CDR1 reads SGHRS; CDR2 reads YFSETQ. J gave up 5 bases and V 4 bases, and 8 bases lay outside the gene matches. The CDR3 has 16 amino acids. The CDR3 loop reads CASSPRTSGGAETQYF. The CDR3 nucleotides are TGCGCCAGCAGCCCCCGGACTAGCGGGGGTGCCGAGACCCAGTACTTC.

This clone occurred a few times. V gene TRBV29-1 combines with J gene TRBJ1-1; TRBD1 agrees at 7 bases. Per the germline V gene, CDR1 is SQVTM and CDR2 is ANQGSEA. Trimming took 7 bases from V and 6 from J; bases not matched to a gene: 17. This CDR3 is built from 15 residues. CDR3 DNA: TGCAGCGCATCTCCGGTAGACAGGGTGGTCGCTGAAGCTTTCTTT. It translates to CSASPVDRVVAEAFF.

The rearrangement joins TRBV29-1 to TRBJ1-2; 7 positions match TRBD1. From germline, CDR1 is SQVTM and CDR2 ANQGSEA. Trimming cost V 7 bases and J 5 bases; bases outside gene matches: 13. This CDR3 has 14 amino acids. Written as DNA, the CDR3 is TGCAGCGCAGGAGGCCACAGGGGAGGGTATGGCTACACCTTC. It encodes CSAGGHRGGYGYTF. Full variable domain (rest looked up from reference TRBV29-1 and TRBJ1-2): SAVISQKPSRDICQRGTSLTIQCQVDSQVTMMFWYRQQPGQSLTLIATANQGSEATYESGFVIDKFPISRPNLTFSTLTVSNMSPEDSSIYLCSAGGHRGGYGYTFGSGTRLTVV.

A remark on this clone: The sample has other DNA sequences that encode this CDR3 too. This chain connects TRBV15 to TRBJ1-1; TRBD1 is a possible D gene (6 bases). This CDR3 is 15 amino acids long. Trimming stripped 3 bases from V and 0 bases from J, with 11 bases between. Germline CDR1 LNHNV, CDR2 YYDKDF (reference sequence). CDR3 sequence: CATSRGRGMNTEAFF. For the CDR3, the DNA is TGTGCCACCAGCAGGGGCAGGGGTATGAACACTGAAGCTTTCTTT.

The genes are TRBV29-1 and TRBJ2-1, with no clear D. V was pared by 4 bases and J by 2 bases, with 6 bases between. Germline lookup yields CDR1 SQVTM and CDR2 ANQGSEA. The CDR3 totals 12 residues. CDR3 sequence (DNA): TGCAGCGTTGGATACACCTACAATGAGCAGTTCTTC. It yields the protein CSVGYTYNEQFF.

The chain couples TRBV7-2 to TRBJ2-4, with D possibly TRBD1 on 6 matching bases. This CDR3 spans 18 amino acids. V lost 5 bases, J lost 0 bases, and 20 bases lay in between. Germline loops: CDR1 SGHTA, CDR2 FQGNSA. CDR3 nucleotide sequence: TGTGCCAGCAGCCTTGTGGGCAGGGGAGCATTAGCCAAAAACATTCAGTACTTC. It codes for CASSLVGRGALAKNIQYF. The variable domain in full, with the rest retrieved from reference TRBV7-2 and TRBJ2-4, is GAGVSQSPSNKVTEKGKDVELRCDPISGHTALYWYRQSLGQGLEFLIYFQGNSAPDKSGLPSDRFSAERTGGSVSTLTIQRTQQEDSAVYLCASSLVGRGALAKNIQYFGAGTRLSVL.

The chain employs TRBV7-9 and TRBJ2-3; D call uncertain. The V end lost 1 base, the J end lost 2 bases, and 10 bases lay between the germline ends. Looked up from germline, CDR1 is SEHNR and CDR2 is FQNEAQ (reference sequence). The CDR3 runs 15 residues. The CDR3 DNA sequence: TGTGCCAGCAGCTTAGATGGGCGGATCACAGATACGCAGTATTTT. It specifies CASSLDGRITDTQYF.

The chain has TRBV9 and TRBJ1-1, with a possible D match to TRBD1 (5 bases). V was cut by 1 base and J by 1 base, with 11 bases left in between. CDR1 SGDLS and CDR2 YYNGEE come from the germline V gene. The CDR3 spans 15 residues. The CDR3 DNA follows: TGTGCCAGCAGCGTATACGGGACGGCGAACACTGAAGCTTTCTTT. Translated: CASSVYGTANTEAFF. Combining the CDR3 with reference TRBV9 and TRBJ1-1 gives the whole variable domain DSGVTQTPKHLITATGQRVTLRCSPRSGDLSVYWYQQSLDQGLQFLIQYYNGEERAKGNILERFSAQQFPDLHSELNLSSLELGDSALYFCASSVYGTANTEAFFGQGTRLTVV.